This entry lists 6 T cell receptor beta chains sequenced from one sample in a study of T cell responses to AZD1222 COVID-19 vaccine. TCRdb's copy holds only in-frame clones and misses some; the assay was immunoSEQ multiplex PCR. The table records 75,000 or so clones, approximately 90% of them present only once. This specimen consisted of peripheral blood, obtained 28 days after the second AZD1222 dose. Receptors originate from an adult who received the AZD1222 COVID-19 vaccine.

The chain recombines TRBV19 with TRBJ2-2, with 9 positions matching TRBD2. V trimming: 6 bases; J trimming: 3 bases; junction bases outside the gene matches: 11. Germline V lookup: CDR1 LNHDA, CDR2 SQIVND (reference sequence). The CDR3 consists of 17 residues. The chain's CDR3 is CASRPSGVDADTGELFF. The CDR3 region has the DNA TGTGCCAGTAGGCCTAGCGGGGTAGATGCCGACACCGGGGAGCTGTTTTTT.

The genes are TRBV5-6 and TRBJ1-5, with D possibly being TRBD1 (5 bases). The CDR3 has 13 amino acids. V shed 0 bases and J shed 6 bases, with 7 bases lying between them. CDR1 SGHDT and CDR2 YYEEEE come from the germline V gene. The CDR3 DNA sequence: TGTGCCAGCAGCTTGGGGGGCGGTCAGCCCCAGCATTTT. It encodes CASSLGGGQPQHF.

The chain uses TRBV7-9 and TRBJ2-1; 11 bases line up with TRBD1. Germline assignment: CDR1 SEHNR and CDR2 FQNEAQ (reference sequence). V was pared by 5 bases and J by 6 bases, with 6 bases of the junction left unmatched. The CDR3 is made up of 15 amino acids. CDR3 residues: CASSAGTGGSNEQFF. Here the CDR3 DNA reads TGTGCCAGCAGCGCCGGGACAGGGGGGTCCAATGAGCAGTTCTTC.

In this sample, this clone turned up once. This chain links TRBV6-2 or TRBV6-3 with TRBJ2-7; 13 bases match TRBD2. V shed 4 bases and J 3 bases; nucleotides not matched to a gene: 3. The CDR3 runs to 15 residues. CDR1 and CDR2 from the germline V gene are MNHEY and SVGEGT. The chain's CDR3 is CASSSWTSGSYEQYF. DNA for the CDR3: TGTGCCAGCAGTTCCTGGACTAGCGGGAGCTACGAGCAGTACTTC.

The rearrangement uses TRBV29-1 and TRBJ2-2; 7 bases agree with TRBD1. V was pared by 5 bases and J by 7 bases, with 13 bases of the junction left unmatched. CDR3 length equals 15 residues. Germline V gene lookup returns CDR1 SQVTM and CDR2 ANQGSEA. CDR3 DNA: TGCAGCGTTACCCCCGGGGACAGTCCGTACGGGGAGCTGTTTTTT. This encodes CSVTPGDSPYGELFF.

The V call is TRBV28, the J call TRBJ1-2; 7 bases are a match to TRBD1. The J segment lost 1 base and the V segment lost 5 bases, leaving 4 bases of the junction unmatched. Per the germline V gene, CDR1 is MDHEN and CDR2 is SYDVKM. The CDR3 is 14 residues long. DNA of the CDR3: TGTGCCAGCAGTACAGGGGCACTTAACTATGGCTACACCTTC. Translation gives CASSTGALNYGYTF.